The entry that follows covers one T cell receptor (beta chain) sequence. V trimming: 2 bases; J trimming: 3 bases; junction bases outside the gene matches: 6. The CDR3 runs to 15 residues. This sample is part of a study of blood T cell repertoires in COVID-19. Method: immunoSEQ multiplex PCR; TCRdb's copy keeps in-frame clones and lacks some. The sample records approximately 69,000 clones, 79% being singletons. The sequenced sample consisted of peripheral blood. The V gene is TRBV5-3, the J gene TRBJ2-5; 8 nucleotides agree with TRBD2. TRBV5-3 is marked as an open reading frame, function uncertain. The clonotype was recovered from a human donor in a cohort sampled during active COVID-19. CDR3 amino acids: CARSLPGLGEETQYF. The CDR3 DNA sequence: TGTGCCAGAAGCTTACCGGGACTAGGGGAAGAGACCCAGTACTTC.